This T cell receptor beta chain was found in a study of shared clonotypes between healthy human individuals. In the authors' workflow: As immunoSEQ supplied junction-only sequences (without quality scores), filtering differed. This table comes from immunoSEQ multiplex PCR, and its TCRdb copy is limited to in-frame clones, with some not included. From that table come the V and J calls and clone size; the DNA was used to work out D and trimming. This table holds a few million clones, approximately 94% found once. Donors included only healthy HIV-negative adults lacking recent acute infections or vaccinations. The germline V and J ends were trimmed by 3 bases and 0 bases, with 12 bases remaining between them. CDR3 length: 16 residues. The germline gives CDR1 KGHSH, CDR2 LQKENI.

This rearrangement joins TRBV18 to TRBJ1-3; D call uncertain. This clonotype was sampled from a man between 18 and 35 years old in good health. Specimen: naive CD4+ T cells sorted from blood. As for subset: CD45RA+ positively selected. The CDR3 region has the DNA TGTGCCAGCTCACCTTTTGGAGCGAGCTCTGGAAACACCATATATTTT. Translation: CASSPFGASSGNTIYF. The whole variable domain, remainder taken from reference TRBV18 and TRBJ1-3, is NAGVMQNPRHLVRRRGQEARLRCSPMKGHSHVYWYRQLPEEGLKFMVYLQKENIIDESGMPKERFSAEFPKEGPSILRIQQVVRGDSAAYFCASSPFGASSGNTIYFGEGSWLTVV.